This TCR beta chain was profiled in a study of cytomegalovirus exposure and HLA in healthy donors. General study results and limits: Most TCR beta V segments were productive about 87% or about 30% of the time in an earlier analysis.

Note on this clone: Its matching antigen is unknown.

The primer mix had 60 Vbeta and 13 Jbeta primers. Sequencing was performed with immunoSEQ multiplex PCR; in TCRdb, only in-frame clones are kept and a portion is missing. The sample data list roughly 50,000 clones. Healthy bone marrow donors made up the donors. The length of the CDR3 is 12 residues. Germline V lookup: CDR1 LGHNA, CDR2 YSLEER. The ends lost 5 bases at V and 10 bases at J; junction bases unmatched: 7. The sequenced material came from PBMCs. The rearrangement joins TRBV4-3 to TRBJ1-2; 7 bases align to TRBD1. This TCR derives from a woman in her thirties or forties in good health and CMV-seronegative. CDR3 DNA sequence: TGCGCCAGCAGCACCCGACAGGGCCCCTACACCTTC. Translating gives CASSTRQGPYTF.